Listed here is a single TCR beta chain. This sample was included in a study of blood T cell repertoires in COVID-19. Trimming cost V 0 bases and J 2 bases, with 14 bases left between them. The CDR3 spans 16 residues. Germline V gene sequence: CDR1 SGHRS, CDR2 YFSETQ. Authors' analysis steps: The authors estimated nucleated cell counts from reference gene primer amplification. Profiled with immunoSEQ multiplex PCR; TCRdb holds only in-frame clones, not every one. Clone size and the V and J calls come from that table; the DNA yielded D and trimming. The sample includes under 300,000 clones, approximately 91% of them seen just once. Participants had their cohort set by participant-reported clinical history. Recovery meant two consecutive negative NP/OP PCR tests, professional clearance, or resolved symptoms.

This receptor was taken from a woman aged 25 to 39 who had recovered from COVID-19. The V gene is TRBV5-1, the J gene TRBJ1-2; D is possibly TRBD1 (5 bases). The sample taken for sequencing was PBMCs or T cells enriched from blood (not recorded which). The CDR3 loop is CASSLALGSGNYGYTF. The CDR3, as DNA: TGCGCCAGCAGCTTGGCCTTGGGTTCAGGGAACTATGGCTACACCTTC.